This T cell receptor beta chain was observed in a study of blood T cell repertoires in COVID-19. Study summary: Both acute and convalescent COVID-19 samples were obtained from the United States, Italy and Spain. T cells, B-cell-depleted T cells, or PBMCs supplied cDNA or gDNA.

The V gene lost 4 bases and the J gene lost 4 bases, with 14 bases spanning the gap. The CDR3 totals 14 residues. Germline V gene sequence: CDR1 SGDLS, CDR2 YYNGEE. Some clones are missing from TCRdb's copy, which holds only in-frame ones; the method was immunoSEQ multiplex PCR. Among approximately 130,000 clones, about 74% were seen once, and the ten largest hold 7.9%. The receptor comes from a human donor in a cohort sampled during active COVID-19. The sample comprised peripheral blood. The chain has TRBV9 and TRBJ1-1, with a possible D match to TRBD1 (6 bases). DNA for the CDR3: TGTGCCAGCAGCCCGGGACAAGCAGGCACTGAAGCTTTCTTT. Amino acids: CASSPGQAGTEAFF.